The 29 T cell receptor beta chains in this list originate from one sample, sequenced in a study of T cell responses to AZD1222 COVID-19 vaccine. Profiling relied on immunoSEQ multiplex PCR, and the TCRdb table lists in-frame clones only, not all of them. The table shows some 170,000 clones, with 70% to 90% occurring only once. The sequences come from peripheral blood, collected on day 0 of AZD1222 vaccination. The receptors here all came from an adult in good health.

The V gene is TRBV4-3, the J gene TRBJ1-4, with 7 nucleotides matching TRBD1. The trim removed 1 base at V and 5 bases at J, leaving 10 bases unmatched. The CDR3 totals 17 residues. The V gene's germline CDR1 is LGHNA and CDR2 YSLEER. The CDR3 DNA is TGCGCCAGCAGCCAAGCGCTAGGGGGCGCCGGCAATGAAAAACTGTTTTTT. Residues: CASSQALGGAGNEKLFF.

J is TRBJ1-2 and V is TRBV3-1 (or the pseudogene TRBV3-2); 10 bases agree with TRBD1. Germline trimming cut 3 bases from V and 6 bases from J; bases unmatched to any gene: 4. CDR1 is LGHDT and CDR2 is YNNKEL in the germline V gene (reference sequence). The CDR3 sequence is 14 residues long. The CDR3 protein is CASSHSDRGDGYTF. Here the CDR3 DNA reads TGTGCCAGCAGCCACTCGGACAGGGGGGATGGCTACACCTTC.

This clone has only one observation. The genes are TRBV6-5 and TRBJ2-5, with 9 bases matching TRBD2. Germline assignment: CDR1 MNHEY and CDR2 SVGAGI. The CDR3 has 13 residues. J gave up 2 bases and V 6 bases, and 1 base lay outside the gene matches. The CDR3 here is CASRTSGQETQYF. The CDR3, as DNA: TGTGCCAGCAGGACTAGCGGACAAGAGACCCAGTACTTC.

In this sample, this clone turned up once. This chain uses TRBV4-2 with TRBJ2-1; 9 bases align to TRBD2. V dropped 3 bases and J dropped 3; count of bases not matched to a gene: 6. The germline gives CDR1 LGHNA, CDR2 YNFKEQ. The CDR3 consists of 16 residues. CDR3 residues: CASSQASGALYNEQFF. The CDR3 DNA sequence: TGTGCCAGCAGCCAGGCTAGCGGGGCGCTCTACAATGAGCAGTTCTTC.

The CDR3 nucleotides are TGCGCCAGCAGCTTGGATGGCGGGGGGGACAATGAGCAGTTCTTC. The encoded protein is CASSLDGGGDNEQFF. The gene calls are TRBV5-1 and TRBJ2-1; 9 nucleotides align to TRBD2. The CDR3 spans 15 residues. V lost 0 bases to trimming and J lost 5 bases; unmatched junction nucleotides: 3. In germline, CDR1 is SGHRS, CDR2 YFSETQ.

CDR3 DNA: TGTGCCAGCAGCTTAGGGACACTGAGCTCCTACGAGCAGTACTTC. Protein: CASSLGTLSSYEQYF. The rearrangement uses TRBV5-8 and TRBJ2-7; perhaps TRBD1 as D (6 bases). This CDR3 is 15 amino acids long. V lost 2 bases and J lost 0, with 12 bases in between. CDR1 and CDR2 (germline): SGHTS, YDEGEE. The complete variable domain, with remaining parts taken from reference TRBV5-8 and TRBJ2-7, reads EAGVTQSPTHLIKTRGQQATLRCSPISGHTSVYWYQQALGLGLQFLLWYDEGEERNRGNFPPRFSGRQFPNYSSELNVNALELEDSALYLCASSLGTLSSYEQYFGPGTRLTVT.

As concerns this clone: Other DNA sequences in the sample encode the same CDR3. The genes are TRBV29-1 and TRBJ1-3; D is uncertain. Between the trimmed V and J ends, which lost 4 bases and 0 bases, there was a span of 7 bases. Per germline, CDR1 SQVTM and CDR2 ANQGSEA. This CDR3 has 13 amino acids. The CDR3 bases are TGCAGCGTTGTGGGGAGCTCTGGAAACACCATATATTTT. This sequence encodes CSVVGSSGNTIYF.

The CDR3 sequence: CSADGGVGYGYTF. CDR3 in DNA: TGCAGCGCCGACGGGGGGGTCGGCTATGGCTACACCTTC. This chain connects TRBV29-1 to TRBJ1-2; TRBD1 is a possible D gene (5 bases). This CDR3 has 13 amino acids. CDR1 SQVTM and CDR2 ANQGSEA come from the germline V gene. Between the trimmed V and J ends, which lost 7 bases and 4 bases, there was a span of 16 bases.

The DNA for the CDR3 is TGTGCCAGCAGGGCTCTGAACACCGGGGAGCTGTTTTTT. Translation: CASRALNTGELFF. This chain links TRBV2 with TRBJ2-2, with no clear D. From germline, CDR1 is SNHLY and CDR2 FYNNEI. V lost 6 bases and J lost 1, with 6 bases in between. This CDR3 is built from 13 residues.

This chain uses TRBV7-9 with TRBJ2-1; D may correspond to TRBD1 or TRBD2 (5 bases each). V was cut by 4 bases and J by 5 bases, with 12 bases left in between. This CDR3 has 14 amino acids. The germline gives CDR1 SEHNR, CDR2 FQNEAQ (reference sequence). The CDR3 sequence: CASSSTGTHNEQFF. CDR3 bases: TGTGCCAGCAGCTCTACCGGGACCCACAATGAGCAGTTCTTC.

The chain couples TRBV7-2 to TRBJ2-1; possibly TRBD1 or TRBD2 for D (6 bases each). From germline, CDR1 is SGHTA and CDR2 FQGNSA. This CDR3 has 16 amino acids. The ends were cut back, 6 bases at V and 9 bases at J, with 24 bases in the middle. CDR3 in amino acids: CASSSQGLANSGEQFF. The CDR3 region has the DNA TGTGCCAGCAGTTCACAGGGCCTAGCGAATTCCGGTGAGCAGTTCTTC. Using reference TRBV7-2 and TRBJ2-1 for the parts outside the CDR3, the full variable domain is GAGVSQSPSNKVTEKGKDVELRCDPISGHTALYWYRQSLGQGLEFLIYFQGNSAPDKSGLPSDRFSAERTGGSVSTLTIQRTQQEDSAVYLCASSSQGLANSGEQFFGPGTRLTVL.

The gene calls are TRBV29-1 and TRBJ1-2; D might be TRBD1 (5 bases). The V gene's germline CDR1 is SQVTM and CDR2 ANQGSEA. The CDR3 runs to 13 residues. V dropped 3 bases and J dropped 0 bases, with 8 bases sitting between them. The chain's CDR3 is CSVEKTANYGYTF. CDR3 DNA: TGCAGCGTTGAGAAGACAGCTAACTATGGCTACACCTTC.

The chain has TRBV7-9 and TRBJ1-5; the D gene is possibly TRBD1 (5 bases). The length of the CDR3 is 14 residues. Germline-derived CDR1 and CDR2 are SEHNR and FQNEAQ (reference sequence). Trimming removed 1 base from V and 3 bases from J, with 7 bases in between. CDR3 protein: CASSLEGNNQPQHF. The CDR3 region has the DNA TGTGCCAGCAGCTTAGAGGGGAACAATCAGCCCCAGCATTTT.

The rearrangement uses TRBV5-8 and TRBJ2-7, with 11 bases fitting TRBD2. The CDR3 extends over 16 amino acids. Germline CDR1 SGHTS, CDR2 YDEGEE. J was trimmed by 4 bases and V by 4 bases; bases with no gene match: 10. CDR3 in DNA: TGTGCCAGCAGCCCCCCGGGAATAGCGGGGGGGTACGAGCAGTACTTC. Amino acids: CASSPPGIAGGYEQYF.

Remarks on this clone: One junction end disagrees with the germline gene, perhaps due to a read error. The chain joins TRBV5-4 to TRBJ2-6; D is possibly TRBD2 (6 bases). Germline V gives CDR1 SGHNT, CDR2 YYREEE (reference sequence). The CDR3 spans 13 residues. The CDR3 DNA is TGTGCCAGCAGCGAAGACGGGACTCAGTTCCCCCTTTTC. It is translated as CASSEDGTQFPLF.

The sample holds a few counts of this clone. The chain joins TRBV18 to TRBJ2-7; either TRBD1 or TRBD2 may fit D (5 bases each). This CDR3 is built from 13 residues. V gave up 0 bases and J gave up 2 bases, with 5 bases separating them. The germline gives CDR1 KGHSH, CDR2 LQKENI. The CDR3 DNA is TGTGCCAGCTCACCACCGGGGGCCTACGAGCAGTACTTC. Amino acid sequence: CASSPPGAYEQYF.

This chain connects TRBV7-8 to TRBJ1-6; TRBD1 aligns across 7 bases. The V segment lost 6 bases and the J segment 11 bases; nucleotides outside the gene matches: 7. Germline V gene sequence: CDR1 SGHVS, CDR2 FQNEAQ. This CDR3 contains 13 residues. The CDR3: CASRPGGEAPLHF. The CDR3 DNA follows: TGTGCCAGCAGACCAGGGGGGGAGGCACCCCTCCACTTT.

This sequence joins TRBV5-5 and TRBJ2-7; the D gene is possibly TRBD1 (6 bases). This CDR3 is 14 amino acids long. CDR1 SGHKS and CDR2 YYEKEE come from the germline V gene (reference sequence). V lost 5 bases and J lost 2, with 14 bases in between. CDR3 protein: CASRLRTETYEQYF. CDR3 DNA sequence: TGTGCCAGCAGACTCCGGACAGAAACCTACGAGCAGTACTTC.

V gene TRBV19 combines with J gene TRBJ2-2, with TRBD2 matching 11 bases. The CDR3 length is 17 residues. CDR1 LNHDA and CDR2 SQIVND come from the germline V gene (reference sequence). With 6 bases clipped from V and 1 base from J, the junction kept 7 bases outside the gene matches. CDR3 sequence: CASRNPLAGGNTGELFF. CDR3 nucleotide sequence: TGTGCCAGTAGGAACCCCCTAGCGGGGGGGAACACCGGGGAGCTGTTTTTT.

This clone was seen more than once but under ten times. V and J are TRBV7-2 and TRBJ1-3; no clear D. Trimming removed 0 bases at V and 1 base at J, with 13 bases between. Germline lookup yields CDR1 SGHTA and CDR2 FQGNSA. This CDR3 comprises 17 residues. The CDR3: CASSLATWVGSGNTIYF. The CDR3 region has the DNA TGTGCCAGCAGCTTAGCCACCTGGGTGGGATCTGGAAACACCATATATTTT.

The chain joins TRBV11-2 to TRBJ1-1; D gene ambiguous. This CDR3 spans 13 amino acids. Germline CDR1 is SGHAT and CDR2 is FQNNGV. Trimming pared 0 bases from V and 6 bases from J, leaving 8 bases between. The CDR3 loop reads CASSLDLRAEAFF. The CDR3 DNA sequence: TGTGCCAGCAGCTTAGATTTGAGAGCTGAAGCTTTCTTT.

This chain uses TRBV5-1 with TRBJ2-7, with TRBD2 as a possible D gene (6 bases). Germline-derived CDR1 and CDR2 are SGHRS and YFSETQ. V lost 0 bases, J lost 7 bases, and 11 bases lay in between. The CDR3 sequence is 13 residues long. Here the CDR3 reads CASSLGGGKEQYV. In DNA, the CDR3 is TGCGCCAGCAGCTTGGGTGGGGGGAAAGAGCAGTACGTC.

V usage is TRBV19 and J usage is TRBJ2-1; 15 nucleotides match TRBD2. Germline-derived CDR1 and CDR2 are LNHDA and SQIVND (reference sequence). V dropped 5 bases and J dropped 2; count of bases not matched to a gene: 10. CDR3 size: 19 residues. This CDR3 is CASSLGLAGGLKTYNEQFF. The CDR3 nucleotides are TGTGCCAGTAGTCTAGGACTAGCGGGGGGGTTAAAGACCTACAATGAGCAGTTCTTC.

Comment on this clone: Relative to the germline gene, one junction end is altered; a read error may explain this. The rearrangement uses TRBV9 and TRBJ2-3; D call uncertain. The CDR3 contains 12 residues. Per germline, CDR1 SGDLS and CDR2 YYNGEE. This chain's CDR3 is CASSVDPRQAIF. CDR3 in DNA: TGTGCCAGCAGCGTAGATCCACGTCAGGCGATATTT.

The chain links TRBV2 to TRBJ2-2, with TRBD2 matching 8 bases. V lost 2 bases to trimming and J lost 1 base; unmatched junction nucleotides: 6. The CDR3 totals 17 residues. The germline gives CDR1 SNHLY, CDR2 FYNNEI. CDR3 DNA: TGTGCCAGCAGTGAATTACGTAGCGGGGTGAACACCGGGGAGCTGTTTTTT. Its translation: CASSELRSGVNTGELFF. The full variable domain, rest sourced from reference TRBV2 and TRBJ2-2, is EPEVTQTPSHQVTQMGQEVILRCVPISNHLYFYWYRQILGQKVEFLVSFYNNEISEKSEIFDDQFSVERPDGSNFTLKIRSTKLEDSAMYFCASSELRSGVNTGELFFGEGSRLTVL.

The V and J genes are TRBV30 and TRBJ1-2; no reliable D call. The CDR3 extends over 13 amino acids. Trimming pared 0 bases from V and 3 bases from J, leaving 8 bases between. Germline values: CDR1 GTSNPN, CDR2 SVGIG (reference sequence). The CDR3 coding sequence is TGTGCCTGGAGTGTACACGGATACTATGGCTACACCTTC. It encodes CAWSVHGYYGYTF.

The chain links TRBV14 to TRBJ1-2; TRBD1 might be the D (6 bases). Germline loops: CDR1 SGHDN, CDR2 FVKESK. The CDR3 has 15 amino acids. Trimming cost V 3 bases and J 0 bases, with 11 bases left between them. The CDR3 coding sequence is TGTGCCAGCAGCCAGAGGGGGATAACTAACTATGGCTACACCTTC. Protein product: CASSQRGITNYGYTF.

This clone has more than one count but fewer than ten. The V call is TRBV19, the J call TRBJ1-5, with D perhaps TRBD1 (5 bases). The CDR3 is made up of 14 amino acids. Germline V gives CDR1 LNHDA, CDR2 SQIVND (reference sequence). V shed 0 bases and J shed 11 bases, with 14 bases lying between them. The CDR3 bases are TGTGCCAGTAGTATAGATCGGTGGGGCCCGACCCAGCATTTT. This sequence encodes CASSIDRWGPTQHF.

J is TRBJ1-2 and V is TRBV7-2; D perhaps matches TRBD1 (5 bases). The CDR3 sequence is 15 residues long. Trimming shortened V by 6 bases and J by 4 bases, and 18 bases separated the two germline ends. The germline V gene has CDR1 SGHTA and CDR2 FQGNSA. In DNA form, the CDR3 reads TGTGCCAGCAGGTCCCAACGCGAGGGGAGCTATGGCTACACCTTC. Amino acid sequence: CASRSQREGSYGYTF. The full variable domain, in which reference TRBV7-2 and TRBJ1-2 provide the parts outside the CDR3, is GAGVSQSPSNKVTEKGKDVELRCDPISGHTALYWYRQSLGQGLEFLIYFQGNSAPDKSGLPSDRFSAERTGGSVSTLTIQRTQQEDSAVYLCASRSQREGSYGYTFGSGTRLTVV.